The 5 T cell receptor beta chains below all came from one sample that was sequenced in a study of shared clonotypes between healthy human individuals. Only in-frame clones appear in the TCRdb table, and some are missing; sequencing was by immunoSEQ multiplex PCR. The sample includes 2 million to 2.5 million clones, just under 95% of them seen just once. Sequencing used naive CD4+ T cells from PBMCs. Subset: CD45RA+ positively selected. These TCRs come from a man in his late teens or twenties in good health. Some clones in this sample may be carry-over from other donors' samples.

The chain recombines TRBV9 with TRBJ1-1, with D hard to call. V gave up 4 bases and J gave up 3 bases, with 13 bases separating them. CDR1 SGDLS and CDR2 YYNGEE come from the germline V gene. The CDR3 consists of 14 residues. The CDR3 protein is CASSPVLEDTEAFF. The CDR3 nucleotides read TGTGCCAGCAGCCCCGTCCTAGAGGACACTGAAGCTTTCTTT.

As concerns this clone: Compared with germline, one end of the junction differs, possibly owing to a read error. V usage is TRBV2 and J usage is TRBJ2-7; 10 positions agree with TRBD1. This CDR3 has 13 residues. Germline CDR1 and CDR2: SNHLY and FYNNEI. CDR3 residues: CASSDRGQGMRIF. The CDR3 DNA follows: TGTGCCAGCAGTGATAGGGGACAGGGGATGAGAATCTTC.

The chain couples TRBV29-1 to TRBJ1-2, with 9 bases lining up with TRBD1. The CDR3 is made up of 13 amino acids. V dropped 2 bases and J dropped 8; count of bases not matched to a gene: 6. The germline CDR1 and CDR2 sequences are SQVTM and ANQGSEA. The CDR3 nucleotides are TGCAGCGTTGAACGGGGACAGGGAGGAGGCTACACCTTC. This gives the protein CSVERGQGGGYTF. Looking up the rest from reference TRBV29-1 and TRBJ1-2 gives the full variable domain: SAVISQKPSRDICQRGTSLTIQCQVDSQVTMMFWYRQQPGQSLTLIATANQGSEATYESGFVIDKFPISRPNLTFSTLTVSNMSPEDSSIYLCSVERGQGGGYTFGSGTRLTVV.

The chain links TRBV7-2 to TRBJ2-7; D is undetermined. The CDR3 runs to 14 residues. The germline V gene encodes CDR1 SGHTA and CDR2 FQGNSA. V gave up 2 bases and J gave up 2 bases, with 10 bases separating them. CDR3 DNA: TGTGCCAGCAGCTTATATCAGGCCGCCTACGAGCAGTACTTC. As protein: CASSLYQAAYEQYF.

The gene calls are TRBV28 and TRBJ2-1; tentatively, D is TRBD1 (5 bases). Germline values: CDR1 MDHEN, CDR2 SYDVKM. V was cut by 9 bases and J by 4 bases, with 10 bases left in between. The CDR3 is 12 amino acids. CDR3 DNA: TGTGCCAGTACGACAGAGTACAATGAGCAGTTCTTC. This codes for CASTTEYNEQFF.